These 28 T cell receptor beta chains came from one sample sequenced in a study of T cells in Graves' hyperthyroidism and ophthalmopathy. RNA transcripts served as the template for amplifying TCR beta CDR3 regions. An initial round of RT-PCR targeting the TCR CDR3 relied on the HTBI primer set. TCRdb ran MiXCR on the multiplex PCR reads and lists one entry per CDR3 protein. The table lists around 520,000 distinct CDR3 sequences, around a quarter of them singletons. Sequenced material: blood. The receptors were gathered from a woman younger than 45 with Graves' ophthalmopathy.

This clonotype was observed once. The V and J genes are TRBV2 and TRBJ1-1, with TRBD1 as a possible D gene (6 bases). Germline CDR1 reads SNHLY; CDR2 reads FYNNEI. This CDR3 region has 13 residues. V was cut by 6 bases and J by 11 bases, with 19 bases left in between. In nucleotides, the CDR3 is TGTGCCAGCAGGACACTTGTTCGGGGGCAGGCTTTCTTT. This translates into CASRTLVRGQAFF.

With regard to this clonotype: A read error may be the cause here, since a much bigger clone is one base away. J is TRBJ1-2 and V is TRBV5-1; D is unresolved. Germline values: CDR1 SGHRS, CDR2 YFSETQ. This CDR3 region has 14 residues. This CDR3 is CSSSPTDGGGGYTF. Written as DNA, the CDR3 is TGCTCCAGCAGCCCGACCGATGGAGGTGGAGGCTACACCTTC.

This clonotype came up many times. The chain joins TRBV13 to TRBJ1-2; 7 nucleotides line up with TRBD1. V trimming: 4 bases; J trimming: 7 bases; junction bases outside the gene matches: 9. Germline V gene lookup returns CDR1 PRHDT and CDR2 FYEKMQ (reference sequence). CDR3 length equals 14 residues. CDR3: CASSSRQGQSGYTF. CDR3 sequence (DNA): TGTGCCAGCAGCTCCCGACAGGGTCAAAGTGGCTACACCTTC.

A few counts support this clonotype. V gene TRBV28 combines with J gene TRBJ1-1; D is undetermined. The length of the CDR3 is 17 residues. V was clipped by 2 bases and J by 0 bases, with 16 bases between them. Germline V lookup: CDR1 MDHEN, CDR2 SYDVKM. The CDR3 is CASSLGLVGSMNTEAFF. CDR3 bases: TGTGCCAGCAGTTTAGGTTTAGTAGGCAGTATGAACACTGAAGCTTTCTTT.

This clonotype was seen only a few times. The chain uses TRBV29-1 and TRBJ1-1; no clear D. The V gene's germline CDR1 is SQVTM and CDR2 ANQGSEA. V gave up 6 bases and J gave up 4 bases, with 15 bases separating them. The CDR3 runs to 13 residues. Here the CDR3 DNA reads TGCAGCGTGGCGGCGGCGGTGGGCACTGAAGCTTTCTTT. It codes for CSVAAAVGTEAFF. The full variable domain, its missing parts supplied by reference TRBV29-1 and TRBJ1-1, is SAVISQKPSRDICQRGTSLTIQCQVDSQVTMMFWYRQQPGQSLTLIATANQGSEATYESGFVIDKFPISRPNLTFSTLTVSNMSPEDSSIYLCSVAAAVGTEAFFGQGTRLTVV.

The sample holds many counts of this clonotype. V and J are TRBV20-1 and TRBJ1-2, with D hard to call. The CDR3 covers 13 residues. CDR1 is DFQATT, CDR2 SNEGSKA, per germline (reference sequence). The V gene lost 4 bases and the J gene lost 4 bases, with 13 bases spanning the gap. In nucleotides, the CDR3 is TGCAGTGCTATAGAGGATAGCGTCTATGGCTACACCTTC. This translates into CSAIEDSVYGYTF.

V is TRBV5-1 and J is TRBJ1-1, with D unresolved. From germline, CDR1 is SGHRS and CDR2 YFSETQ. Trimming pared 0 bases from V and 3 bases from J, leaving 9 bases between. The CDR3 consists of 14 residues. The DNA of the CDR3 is TGCGCCAGCAGCTTGGACTCCCCCCACACTGAAGCTTTCTTT. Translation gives CASSLDSPHTEAFF.

The CDR3 DNA is TGCAGCGTTGAAGTTTTAGCTTCGGAGACCCAGTACTTC. Translated, it gives CSVEVLASETQYF. This chain uses TRBV29-1 with TRBJ2-5; D unresolved. The CDR3 covers 13 residues. Per germline, CDR1 SQVTM and CDR2 ANQGSEA. V lost 1 base and J 5 bases, leaving 11 bases between the germline ends.

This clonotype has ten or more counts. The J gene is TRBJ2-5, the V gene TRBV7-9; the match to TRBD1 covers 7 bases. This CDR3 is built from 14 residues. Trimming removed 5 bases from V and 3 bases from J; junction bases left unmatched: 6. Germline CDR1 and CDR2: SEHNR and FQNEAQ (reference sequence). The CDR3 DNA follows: TGTGCCAGCAGCGCAGGGGGTTTGGAAGAGACCCAGTACTTC. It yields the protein CASSAGGLEETQYF.

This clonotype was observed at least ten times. The CDR3 sequence: CASSNRGPTNSPLHF. DNA for the CDR3: TGTGCCAGCAGTAACAGGGGCCCCACAAATTCACCCCTCCACTTT. This chain links TRBV27 with TRBJ1-6; 7 bases are a match to TRBD1. The length of the CDR3 is 15 residues. Germline loops: CDR1 MNHEY, CDR2 SMNVEV (reference sequence). After removal of 5 bases from V and 7 bases from J, the junction contained 8 bases not matched to a gene.

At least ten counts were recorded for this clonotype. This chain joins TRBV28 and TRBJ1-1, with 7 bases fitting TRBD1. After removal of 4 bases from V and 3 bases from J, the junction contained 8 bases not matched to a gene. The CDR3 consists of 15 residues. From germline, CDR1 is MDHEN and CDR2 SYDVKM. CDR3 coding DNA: TGTGCCAGCAGTTCTACGACAGGGTGGGACACTGAAGCTTTCTTT. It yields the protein CASSSTTGWDTEAFF.

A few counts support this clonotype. The CDR3 protein is CASSGGVSYSPLHF. CDR3 nucleotide sequence: TGTGCCAGCAGTGGAGGGGTGTCGTATTCACCCCTCCACTTT. This chain connects TRBV2 to TRBJ1-6; D possibly corresponds to TRBD1 (5 bases). This CDR3 is built from 14 residues. V dropped 4 bases and J dropped 8 bases, with 12 bases sitting between them. Germline CDR1 SNHLY, CDR2 FYNNEI. Full variable domain (missing parts from reference TRBV2 and TRBJ1-6): EPEVTQTPSHQVTQMGQEVILRCVPISNHLYFYWYRQILGQKVEFLVSFYNNEISEKSEIFDDQFSVERPDGSNFTLKIRSTKLEDSAMYFCASSGGVSYSPLHFGNGTRLTVT.

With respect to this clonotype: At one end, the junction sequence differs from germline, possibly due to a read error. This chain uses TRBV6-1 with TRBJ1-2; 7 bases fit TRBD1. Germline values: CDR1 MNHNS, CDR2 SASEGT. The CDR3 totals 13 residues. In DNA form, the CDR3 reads TGTACCAGCAGCCTACAGGGGTTTGGTGGCTACACCTTC. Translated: CTSSLQGFGGYTF.

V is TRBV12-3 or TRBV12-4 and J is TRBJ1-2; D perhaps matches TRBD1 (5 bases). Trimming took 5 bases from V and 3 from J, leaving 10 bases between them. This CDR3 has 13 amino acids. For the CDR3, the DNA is TGTGCCAGCAGTGTACAGGATTACTATGGCTACACCTTC. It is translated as CASSVQDYYGYTF.

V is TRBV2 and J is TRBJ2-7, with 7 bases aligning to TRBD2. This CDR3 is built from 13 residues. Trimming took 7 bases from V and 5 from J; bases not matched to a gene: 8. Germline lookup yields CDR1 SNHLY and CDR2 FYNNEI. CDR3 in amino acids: CASIGTTTHEQYF. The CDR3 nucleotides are TGTGCCAGCATCGGGACTACTACCCACGAGCAGTACTTC.

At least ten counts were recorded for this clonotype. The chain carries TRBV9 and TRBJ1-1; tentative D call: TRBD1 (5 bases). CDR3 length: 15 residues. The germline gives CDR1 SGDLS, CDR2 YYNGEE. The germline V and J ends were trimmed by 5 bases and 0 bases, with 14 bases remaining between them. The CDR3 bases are TGTGCCAGCAGACCCGGGCAGGGCGTGAACACTGAAGCTTTCTTT. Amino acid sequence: CASRPGQGVNTEAFF.

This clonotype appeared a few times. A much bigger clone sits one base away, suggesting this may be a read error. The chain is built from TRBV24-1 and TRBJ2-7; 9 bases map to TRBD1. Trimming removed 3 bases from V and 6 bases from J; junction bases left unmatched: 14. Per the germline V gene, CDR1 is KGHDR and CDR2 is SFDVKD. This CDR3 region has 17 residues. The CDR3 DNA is TGTGCCACCAGTGATACATCGGGACAGGGACCCCTTGGCGAGCAGTACTTC. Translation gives CATSDTSGQGPLGEQYF.

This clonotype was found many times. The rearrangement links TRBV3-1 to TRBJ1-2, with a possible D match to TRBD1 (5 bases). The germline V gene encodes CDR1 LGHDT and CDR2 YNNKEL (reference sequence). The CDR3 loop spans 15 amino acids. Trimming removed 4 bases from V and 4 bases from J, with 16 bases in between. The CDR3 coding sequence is TGTGCCAGCAGCCCCAGACGCGAGGGGAGCTATGGCTACACCTTC. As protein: CASSPRREGSYGYTF.

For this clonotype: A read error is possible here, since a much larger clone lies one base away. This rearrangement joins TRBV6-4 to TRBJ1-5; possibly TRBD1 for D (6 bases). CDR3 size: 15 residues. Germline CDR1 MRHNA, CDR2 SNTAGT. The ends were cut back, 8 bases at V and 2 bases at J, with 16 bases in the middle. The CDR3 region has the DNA TGTGCCAGCCGAGGGGGGGTGAGTGGCAATCAGCCCCAGCATTTT. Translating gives CASRGGVSGNQPQHF.

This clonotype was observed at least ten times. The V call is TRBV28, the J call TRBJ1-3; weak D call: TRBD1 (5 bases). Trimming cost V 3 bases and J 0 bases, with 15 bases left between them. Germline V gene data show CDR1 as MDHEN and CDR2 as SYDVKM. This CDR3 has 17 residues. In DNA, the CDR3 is TGTGCCAGCAGTTTTGCAGGGAAAAAGAGCTCTGGAAACACCATATATTTT. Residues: CASSFAGKKSSGNTIYF.

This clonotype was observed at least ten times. CDR3 nucleotides: TGTGCCAGCAGTCGCCCGACAGGGGAGGGCGAGCAGTACTTC. It codes for CASSRPTGEGEQYF. The rearrangement uses TRBV28 and TRBJ2-7, with D possibly being TRBD1 (8 bases). The V end was cut by 5 bases, the J end by 6 bases, with 17 bases between. There are 14 residues in the CDR3. Per the germline V gene, CDR1 is MDHEN and CDR2 is SYDVKM.

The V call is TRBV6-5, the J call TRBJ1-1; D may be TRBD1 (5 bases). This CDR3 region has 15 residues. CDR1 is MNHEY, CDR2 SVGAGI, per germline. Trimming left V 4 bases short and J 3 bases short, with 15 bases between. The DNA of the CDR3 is TGTGCCAGCAGTTCGCCGGGGCGGGGGGACACTGAAGCTTTCTTT. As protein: CASSSPGRGDTEAFF.

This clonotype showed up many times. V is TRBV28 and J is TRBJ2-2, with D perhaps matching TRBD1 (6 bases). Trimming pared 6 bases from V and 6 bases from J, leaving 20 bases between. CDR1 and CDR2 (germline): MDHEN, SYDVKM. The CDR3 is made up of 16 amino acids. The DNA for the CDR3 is TGTGCCAGCAGCCCACAGGGAAATTGGTACGCCGGGGAGCTGTTTTTT. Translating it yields CASSPQGNWYAGELFF.

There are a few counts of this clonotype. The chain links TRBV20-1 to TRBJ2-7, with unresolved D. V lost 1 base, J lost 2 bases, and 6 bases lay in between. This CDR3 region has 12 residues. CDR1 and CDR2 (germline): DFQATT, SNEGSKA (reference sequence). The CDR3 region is CSARGFAYEQYF. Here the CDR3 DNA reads TGCAGTGCTAGAGGGTTTGCCTACGAGCAGTACTTC.

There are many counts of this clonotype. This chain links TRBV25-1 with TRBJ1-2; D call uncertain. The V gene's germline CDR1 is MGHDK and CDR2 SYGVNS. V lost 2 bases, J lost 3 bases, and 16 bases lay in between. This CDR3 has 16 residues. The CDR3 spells CASSEIGLGRDYGYTF. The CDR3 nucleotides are TGTGCCAGCAGTGAAATTGGATTGGGAAGGGACTATGGCTACACCTTC.

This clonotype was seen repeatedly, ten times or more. The CDR3 coding sequence is TGTGCCAGCAGCTTCTTTTCTTCCGGCTACGAGCAGTACTTC. It codes for CASSFFSSGYEQYF. The chain has TRBV9 and TRBJ2-7; D gene unclear. V was trimmed by 4 bases and J by 3 bases, leaving 14 bases between them. The CDR3 loop spans 14 amino acids. From germline, CDR1 is SGDLS and CDR2 YYNGEE.

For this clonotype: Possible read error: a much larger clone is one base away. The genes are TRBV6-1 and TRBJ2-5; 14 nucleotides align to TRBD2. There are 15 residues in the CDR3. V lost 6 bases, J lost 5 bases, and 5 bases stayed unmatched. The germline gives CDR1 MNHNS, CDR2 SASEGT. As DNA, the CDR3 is TGTGCCAGCAGCGGACTAGCGGGGGGTGGGGAGACCCAGTACTTC. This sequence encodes CASSGLAGGGETQYF.

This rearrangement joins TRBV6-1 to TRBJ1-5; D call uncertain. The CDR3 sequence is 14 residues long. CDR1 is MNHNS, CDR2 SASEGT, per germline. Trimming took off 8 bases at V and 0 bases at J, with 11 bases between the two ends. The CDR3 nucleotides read TGTGCCAGCTTAAGCATCAGTAGCAATCAGCCCCAGCATTTT. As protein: CASLSISSNQPQHF.